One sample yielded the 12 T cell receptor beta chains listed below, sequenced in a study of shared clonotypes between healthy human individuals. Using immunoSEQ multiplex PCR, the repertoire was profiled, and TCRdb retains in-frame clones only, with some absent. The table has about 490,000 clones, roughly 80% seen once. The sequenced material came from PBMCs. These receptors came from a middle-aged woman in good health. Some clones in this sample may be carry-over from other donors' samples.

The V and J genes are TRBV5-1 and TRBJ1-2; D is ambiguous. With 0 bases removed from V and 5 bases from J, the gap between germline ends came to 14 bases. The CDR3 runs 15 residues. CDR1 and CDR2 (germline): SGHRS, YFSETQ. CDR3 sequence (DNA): TGCGCCAGCAGCTTGGCGGGTGAAGGGTGGTATGGCTACACCTTC. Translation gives CASSLAGEGWYGYTF.

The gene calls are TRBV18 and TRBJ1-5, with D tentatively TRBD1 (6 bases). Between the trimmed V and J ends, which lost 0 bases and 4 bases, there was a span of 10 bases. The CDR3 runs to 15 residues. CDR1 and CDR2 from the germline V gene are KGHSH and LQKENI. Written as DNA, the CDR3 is TGTGCCAGCTCACCACCGTTAGGACAGAATCAGCCCCAGCATTTT. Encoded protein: CASSPPLGQNQPQHF.

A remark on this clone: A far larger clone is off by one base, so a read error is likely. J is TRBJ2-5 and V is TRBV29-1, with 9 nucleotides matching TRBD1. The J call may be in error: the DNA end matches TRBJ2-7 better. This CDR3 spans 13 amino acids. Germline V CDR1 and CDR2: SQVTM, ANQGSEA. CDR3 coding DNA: TGCAGAGCGACGGGACAGGGAGGGCACGAGCAGTACTTC. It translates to CRATGQGGHEQYF.

The DNA for the CDR3 is TGTGCCAGCAGCCCTCGGACCTCCTACAATGAGCAGTTCTTC. Its translation is CASSPRTSYNEQFF. The chain couples TRBV7-9 to TRBJ2-1; D unresolved. The CDR3 sequence is 14 residues long. Trimming left V 5 bases short and J 0 bases short, with 8 bases between. Germline CDR1 SEHNR, CDR2 FQNEAQ (reference sequence).

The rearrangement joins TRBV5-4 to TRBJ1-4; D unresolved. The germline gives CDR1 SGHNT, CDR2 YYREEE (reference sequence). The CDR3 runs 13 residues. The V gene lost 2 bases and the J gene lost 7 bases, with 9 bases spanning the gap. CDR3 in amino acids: CASSLGGSEKLFF. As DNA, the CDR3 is TGTGCCAGCAGCTTAGGAGGGTCTGAAAAACTGTTTTTT. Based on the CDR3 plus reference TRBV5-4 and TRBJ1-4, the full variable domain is ETGVTQSPTHLIKTRGQQVTLRCSSQSGHNTVSWYQQALGQGPQFIFQYYREEENGRGNFPPRFSGLQFPNYSSELNVNALELDDSALYLCASSLGGSEKLFFGSGTQLSVL.

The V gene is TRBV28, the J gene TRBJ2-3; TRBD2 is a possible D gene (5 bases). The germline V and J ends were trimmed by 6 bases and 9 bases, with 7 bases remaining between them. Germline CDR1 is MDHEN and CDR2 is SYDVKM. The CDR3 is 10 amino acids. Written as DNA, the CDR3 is TGTGCCAGCAGCCGACTAACGCAGTATTTT. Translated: CASSRLTQYF.

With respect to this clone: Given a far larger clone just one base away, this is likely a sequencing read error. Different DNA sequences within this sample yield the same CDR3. CDR3 sequence reads: CAWSKGGGNQPQHF. The CDR3 DNA is TGTGCCTGGAGTAAAGGCGGTGGCAATCAGCCCCAGCATTTT. The chain joins TRBV30 to TRBJ1-5, with no clear D. Trimming shortened V by 2 bases and J by 2 bases, and 10 bases separated the two germline ends. The germline V gene has CDR1 GTSNPN and CDR2 SVGIG (reference sequence). This CDR3 has 14 amino acids.

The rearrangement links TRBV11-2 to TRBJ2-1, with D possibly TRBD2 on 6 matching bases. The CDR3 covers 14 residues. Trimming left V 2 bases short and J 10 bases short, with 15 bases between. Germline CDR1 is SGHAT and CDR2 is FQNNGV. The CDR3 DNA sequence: TGTGCCAGCAGCTTAAAGGTGGGACTCGTGGAGCAGTTCTTC. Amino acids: CASSLKVGLVEQFF.

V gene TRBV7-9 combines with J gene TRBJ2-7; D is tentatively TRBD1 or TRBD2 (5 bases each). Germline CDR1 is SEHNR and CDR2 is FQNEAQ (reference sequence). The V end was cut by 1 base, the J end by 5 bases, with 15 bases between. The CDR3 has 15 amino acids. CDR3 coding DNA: TGTGCCAGCAGCTTAGGCTTTGGGGGATACGACGAGCAGTACTTC. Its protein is CASSLGFGGYDEQYF.

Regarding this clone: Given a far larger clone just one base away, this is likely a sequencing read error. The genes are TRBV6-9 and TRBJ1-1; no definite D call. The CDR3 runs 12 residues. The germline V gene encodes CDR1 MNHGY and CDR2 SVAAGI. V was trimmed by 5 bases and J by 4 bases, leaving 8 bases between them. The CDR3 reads CASSVKGTEAFF. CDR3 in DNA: TGTGCCAGCAGTGTAAAAGGCACTGAAGCTTTCTTT.

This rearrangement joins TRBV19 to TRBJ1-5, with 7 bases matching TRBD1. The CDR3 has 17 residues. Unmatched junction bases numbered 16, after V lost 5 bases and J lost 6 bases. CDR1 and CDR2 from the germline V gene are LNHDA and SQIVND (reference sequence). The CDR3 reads CASSFQRYRGGFQPQHF. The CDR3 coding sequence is TGTGCCAGTAGTTTTCAGAGGTACAGGGGTGGGTTTCAGCCCCAGCATTTT.

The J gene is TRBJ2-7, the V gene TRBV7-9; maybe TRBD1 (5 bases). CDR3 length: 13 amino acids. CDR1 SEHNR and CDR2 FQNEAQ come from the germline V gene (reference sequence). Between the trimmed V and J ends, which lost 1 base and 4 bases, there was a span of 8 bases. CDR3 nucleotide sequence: TGTGCCAGCAGCTTAGTAGGGGCGTACGAGCAGTACTTC. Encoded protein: CASSLVGAYEQYF.